The 6 T cell receptor beta chains in this list originate from one sample, sequenced in a study of regulatory T cells in long-lasting Graves disease. Researchers made TCR beta libraries by using iRepertoire HTBI primers and running Arm-PCR on CDR3 regions. TCRdb passed the multiplex PCR reads through MiXCR, listing each CDR3 protein once. The table lists around 480,000 distinct CDR3 sequences, 15% to 20% of them singletons, with roughly 25% in the top ten. Time point meaning: newly diagnosed GD, antithyroid drugs for less than 3 months. Generation of the TCR library employed RNA extracted from PBMCs. The data also belong to a second study, concerning T cells in Graves' hyperthyroidism and ophthalmopathy.

The sample in question was peripheral blood mononuclear cells (PBMCs), obtained at new diagnosis, from a patient treated with antithyroid drugs. The receptor source for this set is a woman aged 35-65 years with Graves disease.

This clonotype showed up just a few times. CDR3 in DNA: TGTGCCAGCGGAATCACAGGGGCAGGTACAGATACGCAGTATTTT. It yields the protein CASGITGAGTDTQYF. The chain has TRBV7-2 and TRBJ2-3; TRBD1 matches 7 bases. V trimming: 8 bases; J trimming: 3 bases; junction bases outside the gene matches: 11. This CDR3 region has 15 residues. Germline V CDR1 and CDR2: SGHTA, FQGNSA. Looking up the rest from reference TRBV7-2 and TRBJ2-3 gives the full variable domain: GAGVSQSPSNKVTEKGKDVELRCDPISGHTALYWYRQSLGQGLEFLIYFQGNSAPDKSGLPSDRFSAERTGGSVSTLTIQRTQQEDSAVYLCASGITGAGTDTQYFGPGTRLTVL.

This clonotype has ten or more counts. The rearrangement joins TRBV12-3 or TRBV12-4 to TRBJ1-5; D remains ambiguous. V shed 6 bases and J shed 3 bases, with 9 bases lying between them. CDR3 size: 13 residues. The DNA for the CDR3 is TGTGCCAGCAGGGCAGCTGACAATCAGCCCCAGCATTTT. Encoded protein: CASRAADNQPQHF.

This clonotype has more than one count but fewer than ten. CDR3: CASSYSSRGIGNEQFF. The CDR3 coding sequence is TGTGCCAGCAGTTACAGCTCTCGTGGGATTGGCAATGAGCAGTTCTTC. This sequence joins TRBV6-2 or TRBV6-3 and TRBJ2-1; no reliable D call. CDR1 and CDR2 (germline): MNHEY, SVGEGT. Trimming removed 2 bases at V and 6 bases at J, with 17 bases between. The CDR3 totals 16 residues.

This clonotype was detected only once. A read error may account for a junction end that differs from germline. The chain links TRBV28 to TRBJ2-3, with D perhaps TRBD2 (6 bases). Germline CDR1 is MDHEN and CDR2 is SYDVKM. This CDR3 spans 15 amino acids. This CDR3 is CASSPQGGMRDTQYF. In nucleotides, the CDR3 is TGTGCCAGCAGTCCGCAGGGAGGCATGAGAGATACGCAGTATTTC.

This clonotype was counted at least ten times. V gene TRBV12-3 or TRBV12-4 combines with J gene TRBJ2-5, with D hard to call. V was clipped by 2 bases and J by 4 bases, with 8 bases between them. The CDR3 spans 13 residues. CDR3 region: CASSLLVRETQYF. CDR3 in DNA: TGTGCCAGCAGTTTATTGGTTAGAGAGACCCAGTACTTC.

This clonotype was observed many times. J is TRBJ2-7 and V is TRBV28, with a possible D match to TRBD2 (5 bases). Trimming left V 6 bases short and J 3 bases short, with 15 bases between. CDR1 MDHEN and CDR2 SYDVKM come from the germline V gene. The CDR3 is 14 amino acids. CDR3 region: CASSPTGWDYEQYF. The CDR3 bases are TGTGCCAGCAGCCCCACGGGATGGGACTACGAGCAGTACTTC.